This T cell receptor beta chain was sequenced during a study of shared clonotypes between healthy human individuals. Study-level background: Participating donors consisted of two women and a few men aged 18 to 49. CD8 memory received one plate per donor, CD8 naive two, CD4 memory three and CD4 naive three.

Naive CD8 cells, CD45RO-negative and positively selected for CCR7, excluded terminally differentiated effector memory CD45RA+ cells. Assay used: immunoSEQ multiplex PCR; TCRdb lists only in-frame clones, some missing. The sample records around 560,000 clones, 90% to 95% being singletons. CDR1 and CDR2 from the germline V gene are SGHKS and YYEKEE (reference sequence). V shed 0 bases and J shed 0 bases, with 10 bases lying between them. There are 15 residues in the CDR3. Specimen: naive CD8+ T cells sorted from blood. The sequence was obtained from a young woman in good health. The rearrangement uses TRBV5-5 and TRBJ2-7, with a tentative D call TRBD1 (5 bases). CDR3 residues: CASSLDRTSSYEQYF. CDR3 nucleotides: TGTGCCAGCAGCTTGGACAGGACGAGCTCCTACGAGCAGTACTTC. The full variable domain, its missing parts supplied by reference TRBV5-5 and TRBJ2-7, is DAGVTQSPTHLIKTRGQQVTLRCSPISGHKSVSWYQQVLGQGPQFIFQYYEKEERGRGNFPDRFSARQFPNYSSELNVNALLLGDSALYLCASSLDRTSSYEQYFGPGTRLTVT.